These 23 T cell receptor beta chains share one sample of origin, sequenced in a study of CD8+CD57+ T cells in acquired aplastic anemia. According to the study, genomic DNA was the template for TCR beta VDJ and CDR3 profiling. Each CDR3 protein is one row after TCRdb ran MiXCR on the reads. The repertoire includes approximately 200,000 distinct CDR3 sequences, approximately 57% of them detected once, and around 32% sits in the top ten. Material for sequencing was sorted CD4+, CD8+, or CD8+CD57+ T cells (not recorded which) from PBMCs. The receptors come from a human donor in good health.

The chain employs TRBV5-1 and TRBJ2-3, with 7 bases identical to TRBD2. The CDR3 is 16 amino acids. Trimming removed 4 bases from V and 2 bases from J; junction bases left unmatched: 10. Germline CDR1 reads SGHRS; CDR2 reads YFSETQ. As DNA, the CDR3 is TGCGCCAGCAGCCTTGGGGCGGGGGACTACACAGATACGCAGTATTTT. It specifies CASSLGAGDYTDTQYF.

This clonotype has at least ten counts. This chain links TRBV2 with TRBJ2-7; perhaps TRBD1 as D (6 bases). From germline, CDR1 is SNHLY and CDR2 FYNNEI. This CDR3 is built from 12 residues. Trimming removed 6 bases from V and 3 bases from J, with 9 bases in between. The CDR3 coding sequence is TGTGCCAGCAGCTACAGGGACTACGAGCAGTACTTC. Translation gives CASSYRDYEQYF.

This clonotype was observed a single time. The chain is built from TRBV10-3 and TRBJ2-1; 13 nucleotides line up with TRBD2. V was clipped by 6 bases and J by 8 bases; unmatched bases: 4. The CDR3 extends over 14 amino acids. CDR1 and CDR2 from the germline V gene are ENHRY and SYGVKD. The CDR3 here is CAIRGTSGNYEQFF. The CDR3 DNA sequence: TGTGCCATCAGAGGGACTAGCGGGAACTATGAGCAGTTCTTC.

The V and J genes are TRBV4-3 and TRBJ2-6; 7 nucleotides line up with TRBD2. The trim removed 8 bases at V and 2 bases at J, leaving 3 bases unmatched. This CDR3 has 14 residues. Germline V gives CDR1 LGHNA, CDR2 YSLEER. The CDR3 DNA follows: TGCGCCAGCGGGGGGGACCCTGGGGCCAACGTCCTGACTTTC. Translated: CASGGDPGANVLTF.

Details on this clonotype: No DNA is shown, since the ends of the CDR3 on it are uncertain; the CDR3 is the one TCRdb lists. The V and J genes are TRBV7-2 and TRBJ2-2; the listed D gene, TRBD2, was not tested against the DNA. The CDR3 numbers 22 amino acids, ends counted. In germline, CDR1 is SGHTA, CDR2 FQGNSA. CDR3 protein: CASSPHELAKNIQYFGAGELFF.

This clonotype was counted a single time. This sequence joins TRBV11-2 and TRBJ2-1; D uncertain. The CDR3 contains 14 residues. V gave up 4 bases and J gave up 9 bases, with 16 bases separating them. The germline gives CDR1 SGHAT, CDR2 FQNNGV. CDR3 in amino acids: CASSSLSAVTEQFF. CDR3 nucleotide sequence: TGTGCCAGCAGCTCCCTGTCGGCGGTTACTGAGCAGTTCTTC.

Details on this clonotype: An end of the junction differs from the germline gene, which may be a read error. This chain connects TRBV7-9 to TRBJ1-2; a possible D gene is TRBD1 (5 bases). The CDR3 covers 9 residues. Germline values: CDR1 SEHNR, CDR2 FQNEAQ (reference sequence). CDR3 protein: CASSPGTGF. CDR3 bases: TGTGCCAGCAGCCCTGGGACCGGCTTC.

The chain recombines TRBV10-3 with TRBJ1-5; no definite D call. The CDR3 extends over 16 amino acids. Trimming took 1 base from V and 2 from J, leaving 12 bases between them. Germline assignment: CDR1 ENHRY and CDR2 SYGVKD. The CDR3 here is CAISEYEVAGNQPQHF. Written as DNA, the CDR3 is TGTGCCATCAGTGAGTACGAAGTAGCAGGCAATCAGCCCCAGCATTTT.

The chain has TRBV20-1 and TRBJ2-1; TRBD2 matches 13 bases. The CDR3 sequence is 15 residues long. Losses at the gene ends were 3 bases for V and 5 bases for J; bases not matched to a gene: 4. In germline, CDR1 is DFQATT, CDR2 SNEGSKA (reference sequence). The CDR3, as DNA: TGCAGTGCTAGGACTAGCGGGGGGCTGAACAATGAGCAGTTCTTC. Protein product: CSARTSGGLNNEQFF.

The chain recombines TRBV7-9 with TRBJ2-7; D remains ambiguous. The CDR3 loop spans 13 amino acids. From germline, CDR1 is SEHNR and CDR2 FQNEAQ (reference sequence). Trimming removed 1 base from V and 3 bases from J, with 7 bases in between. As DNA, the CDR3 is TGTGCCAGCAGCTTAGAGATCGGCTACGAGCAGTACTTC. It specifies CASSLEIGYEQYF. Looking up the rest from reference TRBV7-9 and TRBJ2-7 gives the full variable domain: DTGVSQNPRHKITKRGQNVTFRCDPISEHNRLYWYRQTLGQGPEFLTYFQNEAQLEKSRLLSDRFSAERPKGSFSTLEIQRTEQGDSAMYLCASSLEIGYEQYFGPGTRLTVT.

This clonotype was seen only a few times. The rearrangement uses TRBV12-3 or TRBV12-4 and TRBJ2-7; 11 nucleotides align to TRBD2. CDR3 length: 15 amino acids. The trim removed 6 bases at V and 3 bases at J, leaving 7 bases unmatched. The DNA for the CDR3 is TGTGCCAGCAGAGCCGGGACTAGCGGCAACTACGAGCAGTACTTC. It codes for CASRAGTSGNYEQYF.

The V and J genes are TRBV7-9 and TRBJ1-2, with D maybe TRBD1 (5 bases). CDR3 length equals 13 residues. Germline V gives CDR1 SEHNR, CDR2 FQNEAQ (reference sequence). With 4 bases removed from V and 5 bases from J, the gap between germline ends came to 11 bases. The CDR3 is CASSSSDTYGYTF. The CDR3 DNA reads as TGTGCCAGCAGCTCTTCGGACACGTATGGCTACACCTTC.

CDR3 sequence: CASSVDSKRAGTEAFF. CDR3 in DNA: TGTGCCAGCAGCGTAGATTCCAAGAGGGCGGGCACTGAAGCTTTCTTT. The chain links TRBV9 to TRBJ1-1; no firm D call. CDR1 is SGDLS and CDR2 is YYNGEE in the germline V gene. This CDR3 is built from 16 residues. V was pared by 0 bases and J by 4 bases, with 16 bases between.

The gene calls are TRBV7-9 and TRBJ2-7; a possible D gene is TRBD2 (6 bases). This CDR3 is 15 amino acids long. V shed 5 bases and J shed 3 bases, with 17 bases lying between them. Germline assignment: CDR1 SEHNR and CDR2 FQNEAQ (reference sequence). CDR3 protein: CASSPYSGPLYEQYF. CDR3 sequence (DNA): TGTGCCAGCAGCCCGTATAGCGGACCCCTCTACGAGCAGTACTTC.

In its sample, this clonotype was seen once. The V and J genes are TRBV25-1 and TRBJ1-3; D is unclear. V was cut by 7 bases and J by 5 bases, with 12 bases left in between. The CDR3 runs 13 residues. Germline CDR1 and CDR2: MGHDK and SYGVNS. Here the CDR3 reads CASTSGPRNTIYF. CDR3 in DNA: TGTGCCAGCACCTCCGGACCCCGAAACACCATATATTTT.

The V call is TRBV6-1, the J call TRBJ2-5; TRBD2 matches 9 bases. CDR1 is MNHNS, CDR2 SASEGT, per germline. The CDR3 length is 18 residues. Germline trimming cut 3 bases from V and 5 bases from J; bases unmatched to any gene: 16. The CDR3 loop reads CASSELVGASGVRETQYF. The CDR3 DNA reads as TGTGCCAGCAGTGAGCTCGTGGGGGCTAGCGGGGTTCGGGAGACCCAGTACTTC.

The chain is built from TRBV29-1 and TRBJ1-5; 9 bases fit TRBD1. This CDR3 has 13 amino acids. Unmatched junction bases numbered 4, after V lost 4 bases and J lost 6 bases. Germline assignment: CDR1 SQVTM and CDR2 ANQGSEA. The CDR3 region is CSVGTGVSQPQHF. For the CDR3, the DNA is TGCAGCGTTGGGACAGGGGTTTCTCAGCCCCAGCATTTT. Together with reference TRBV29-1 and TRBJ1-5, the CDR3 gives the full variable domain: SAVISQKPSRDICQRGTSLTIQCQVDSQVTMMFWYRQQPGQSLTLIATANQGSEATYESGFVIDKFPISRPNLTFSTLTVSNMSPEDSSIYLCSVGTGVSQPQHFGDGTRLSIL.

This clonotype was counted once. The V gene is TRBV5-1, the J gene TRBJ1-2, with D perhaps matching TRBD1 (6 bases). The CDR3 spans 14 residues. Trimming removed 6 bases at V and 4 bases at J, with 16 bases between. The germline V gene has CDR1 SGHRS and CDR2 YFSETQ. The CDR3 sequence is CASNPNRVTYGYTF. As DNA, the CDR3 is TGCGCCAGCAACCCGAACAGGGTCACCTATGGCTACACCTTC.

The gene calls are TRBV25-1 and TRBJ1-1; D remains unclear. The CDR3 has 14 residues. Deletions cut 1 base from V and 3 bases from J, with 9 bases between. Germline CDR1 reads MGHDK; CDR2 reads SYGVNS. The CDR3 here is CASSESVWDTEAFF. The CDR3, as DNA: TGTGCCAGCAGTGAATCCGTGTGGGACACTGAAGCTTTCTTT.

This chain uses TRBV7-2 with TRBJ1-1; TRBD1 is a possible D gene (5 bases). CDR1 SGHTA and CDR2 FQGNSA come from the germline V gene. Trimming left V 3 bases short and J 1 base short, with 9 bases between. There are 14 residues in the CDR3. CDR3 sequence (DNA): TGTGCCAGCAGCTTCAGACAGACGAACACTGAAGCTTTCTTT. It translates to CASSFRQTNTEAFF.

The chain employs TRBV9 and TRBJ2-7; the D gene is possibly TRBD1 (5 bases). CDR1 is SGDLS and CDR2 is YYNGEE in the germline V gene. V was clipped by 0 bases and J by 7 bases, with 14 bases between them. The CDR3 covers 14 residues. This CDR3 is CASSVGQGPLEQYF. CDR3 nucleotides: TGTGCCAGCAGCGTAGGCCAGGGTCCCCTGGAGCAGTACTTC.

This clonotype was found many times. The chain employs TRBV12-3 or TRBV12-4 and TRBJ2-6; D is uncertain. Trimming took 1 base from V and 3 from J, leaving 1 base between them. CDR3 size: 13 residues. CDR3 nucleotide sequence: TGTGCCAGCAGTTTAGATGGGGCCAACGTCCTGACTTTC. Protein product: CASSLDGANVLTF.

The chain has TRBV14 and TRBJ2-2; D not resolved. Germline V CDR1 and CDR2: SGHDN, FVKESK. This CDR3 has 13 amino acids. V dropped 4 bases and J dropped 0 bases, with 3 bases sitting between them. Written as DNA, the CDR3 is TGTGCCAGCAGCCCTACGAACACCGGGGAGCTGTTTTTT. It codes for CASSPTNTGELFF.